This passage covers 8 T cell receptor beta chains from one sample sequenced in a study of CD8 T cells in Susac syndrome. Reverse transcription used about 0.45 to 1 ug RNA and random hexamers. In TCRdb, the immunoSEQ multiplex PCR reads were re-called with MiXCR into one record per CDR3 protein. The sample lists about 180,000 distinct CDR3 sequences, approximately 95% occurring once. Sequenced sample: CD8+ T cells from PBMCs. These receptors all come from a human donor with multiple sclerosis.

The rearrangement joins TRBV7-4 to TRBJ2-6; D perhaps matches TRBD1 (5 bases). This CDR3 has 16 residues. Trimming removed 5 bases from V and 5 bases from J, with 16 bases in between. Germline V gene sequence: CDR1 SGHVT, CDR2 SQSDAQ. In DNA form, the CDR3 reads TGTGCCAGCAGCGGAACAGTAGACAGCCGGGCCAACGTCCTGACTTTC. Its translation is CASSGTVDSRANVLTF.

The chain links TRBV6-5 to TRBJ2-7, with D perhaps TRBD2 (6 bases). CDR1 is MNHEY, CDR2 SVGAGI, per germline. The V end lost 8 bases, the J end lost 4 bases, and 15 bases lay between the germline ends. The CDR3 has 13 amino acids. DNA for the CDR3: TGTGCCAGCTATTCGGGACTCCCGTACGAGCAGTACTTC. It yields the protein CASYSGLPYEQYF.

V usage is TRBV9 and J usage is TRBJ2-1; D might be TRBD1 (6 bases). The CDR3 spans 15 residues. Germline V lookup: CDR1 SGDLS, CDR2 YYNGEE. Deletions cut 3 bases from V and 2 bases from J, with 12 bases between. CDR3 loop: CASSATGLAYNEQFF. As DNA, the CDR3 is TGTGCCAGCAGCGCCACAGGGTTGGCCTACAATGAGCAGTTCTTC.

The gene calls are TRBV29-1 and TRBJ2-2, with D uncertain. Trimming pared 5 bases from V and 6 bases from J, leaving 7 bases between. CDR1 is SQVTM and CDR2 is ANQGSEA in the germline V gene. The CDR3 is made up of 11 amino acids. CDR3 sequence reads: CSVRSAGELFF. The CDR3 DNA sequence: TGCAGCGTTCGGTCAGCCGGGGAGCTGTTTTTT.

This clonotype was observed once. The V gene is TRBV4-1, the J gene TRBJ1-5; D gene unclear. The CDR3 contains 14 residues. The V gene's germline CDR1 is MGHRA and CDR2 YSYEKL. V was clipped by 0 bases and J by 7 bases, with 10 bases between them. CDR3 coding DNA: TGCGCCAGCAGCCAAGATCTACGGGCACAGCCCCAGCATTTT. It codes for CASSQDLRAQPQHF.

The V gene is TRBV11-2, the J gene TRBJ2-7; 7 nucleotides match TRBD2. Per germline, CDR1 SGHAT and CDR2 FQNNGV. The CDR3 extends over 12 amino acids. After removal of 11 bases from V and 3 bases from J, the junction contained 7 bases not matched to a gene. The CDR3 protein is CASMGGNYEQYF. In DNA, the CDR3 is TGTGCCTCGATGGGGGGGAACTACGAGCAGTACTTC.

This sequence joins TRBV12-3 or TRBV12-4 and TRBJ1-5; D might be TRBD1 (5 bases). The germline V and J ends were trimmed by 7 bases and 3 bases, with 10 bases remaining between them. This CDR3 comprises 13 residues. The chain's CDR3 is CASTGEYNQPQHF. In DNA form, the CDR3 reads TGTGCCAGCACGGGGGAATACAATCAGCCCCAGCATTTT.

The chain joins TRBV15 to TRBJ2-1, with D possibly being TRBD1 (6 bases). Germline V lookup: CDR1 LNHNV, CDR2 YYDKDF (reference sequence). V lost 0 bases and J lost 0, with 15 bases in between. This CDR3 is 18 amino acids long. CDR3 loop: CATSRDGGSLVSYNEQFF. DNA for the CDR3: TGTGCCACCAGCAGAGATGGGGGCTCGTTGGTCTCCTACAATGAGCAGTTCTTC. Combining the CDR3 with reference TRBV15 and TRBJ2-1 gives the whole variable domain DAMVIQNPRYQVTQFGKPVTLSCSQTLNHNVMYWYQQKSSQAPKLLFHYYDKDFNNEADTPDNFQSRRPNTSFCFLDIRSPGLGDTAMYLCATSRDGGSLVSYNEQFFGPGTRLTVL.